The T cell receptor (beta chain) under discussion was sequenced for a study of cytomegalovirus exposure and HLA in healthy donors. A multiplex PCR was run with 60 Vbeta primers and 13 Jbeta primers. Sequencing was performed with immunoSEQ multiplex PCR; in TCRdb, only in-frame clones are kept and a portion is missing. Altogether 150,000 to 200,000 clones are present, roughly four fifths being singletons, with the ten largest covering 1%. Trimming removed 1 base at V and 2 bases at J, with 15 bases between. Germline V CDR1 and CDR2: SGHRS, YFSETQ. The CDR3 is 16 amino acids. The rearrangement links TRBV5-1 to TRBJ1-2, with D maybe TRBD1 (5 bases). The sequenced sample was PBMCs. The source of this sequence is a woman aged 40 to 55 in good health and CMV-seronegative. CDR3 nucleotide sequence: TGCGCCAGCAGCTTGAACGATGGGGCTCCGAACTATGGCTACACCTTC. Translation: CASSLNDGAPNYGYTF. The full variable domain, in which reference TRBV5-1 and TRBJ1-2 provide the parts outside the CDR3, is KAGVTQTPRYLIKTRGQQVTLSCSPISGHRSVSWYQQTPGQGLQFLFEYFSETQRNKGNFPGRFSGRQFSNSRSEMNVSTLELGDSALYLCASSLNDGAPNYGYTFGSGTRLTVV.